The table lists the clone carrying this T cell receptor beta chain with many counts. Its cognate antigen is unknown. The CDR3 end falls 3 residues outside the read, so it is completed with the germline J gene. The data are from a study of T cell clonality in common variable immunodeficiency. Using immunoSEQ multiplex PCR, the repertoire was profiled, and TCRdb retains in-frame clones only, with some absent. Listed for the sample are about 30,000 clones, none seen a single time. This CDR3 is 14 amino acids long. V shed 3 bases and J shed 3 bases, with 12 bases lying between them. The germline gives CDR1 ENHRY, CDR2 SYGVKD. Study conclusions and caveats: In common variable immunodeficiency, TCR beta chains reportedly carried fewer deletions and N-nucleotide insertions.

Sequenced: peripheral blood mononuclear cells. The chain joins TRBV10-3 to TRBJ2-7; D possibly corresponds to TRBD1 (6 bases). This TCR was sampled from a human donor with common variable immunodeficiency. The CDR3 sequence is CAISESRGFYEQYF. Partial CDR3 DNA: TGTGCCATCAGTGAAAGCAGGGGATTCTACGAG.